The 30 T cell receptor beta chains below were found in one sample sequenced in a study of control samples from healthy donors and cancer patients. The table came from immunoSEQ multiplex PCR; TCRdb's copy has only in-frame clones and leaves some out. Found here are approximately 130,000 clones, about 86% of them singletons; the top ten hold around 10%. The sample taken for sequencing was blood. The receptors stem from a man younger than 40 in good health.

CDR3 coding DNA: TGTGCCAGCAGTGATACCGGGACAAGTGAAGCTTTCTTT. Translating gives CASSDTGTSEAFF. J is TRBJ1-1 and V is TRBV6-4; D is possibly TRBD1 (6 bases). Germline V gene data show CDR1 as MRHNA and CDR2 as SNTAGT. This CDR3 has 13 residues. Trimming took off 3 bases at V and 7 bases at J, with 12 bases between the two ends.

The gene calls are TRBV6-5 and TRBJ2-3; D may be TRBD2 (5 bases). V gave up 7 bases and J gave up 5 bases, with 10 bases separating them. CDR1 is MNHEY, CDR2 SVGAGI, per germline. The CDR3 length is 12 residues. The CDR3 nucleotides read TGTGCCAGCAAAGACGGAGGAGATACGCAGTATTTT. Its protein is CASKDGGDTQYF.

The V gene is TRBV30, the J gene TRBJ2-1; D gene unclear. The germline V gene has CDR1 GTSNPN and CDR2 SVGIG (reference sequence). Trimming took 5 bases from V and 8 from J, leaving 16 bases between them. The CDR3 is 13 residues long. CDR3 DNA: TGTGCCTGGGGTCTGGGATTGGTACATGAGCAGTTCTTC. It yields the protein CAWGLGLVHEQFF.

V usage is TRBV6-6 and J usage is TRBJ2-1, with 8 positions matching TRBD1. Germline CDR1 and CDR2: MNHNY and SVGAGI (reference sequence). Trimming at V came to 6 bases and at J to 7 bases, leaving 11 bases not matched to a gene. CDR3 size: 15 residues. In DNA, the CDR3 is TGTGCCAGCAGACCCGGACAGGGTGCGTGGAATGAGCAGTTCTTC. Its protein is CASRPGQGAWNEQFF.

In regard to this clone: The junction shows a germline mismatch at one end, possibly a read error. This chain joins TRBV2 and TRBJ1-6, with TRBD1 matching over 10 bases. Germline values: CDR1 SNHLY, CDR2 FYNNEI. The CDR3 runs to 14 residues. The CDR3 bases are TGTGCCAGCGGTGATGACAGGGGGCTTTCACCCCTCCACTTT. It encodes CASGDDRGLSPLHF. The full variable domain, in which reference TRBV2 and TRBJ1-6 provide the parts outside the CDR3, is EPEVTQTPSHQVTQMGQEVILRCVPISNHLYFYWYRQILGQKVEFLVSFYNNEISEKSEIFDDQFSVERPDGSNFTLKIRSTKLEDSAMYFCASGDDRGLSPLHFGNGTRLTVT.

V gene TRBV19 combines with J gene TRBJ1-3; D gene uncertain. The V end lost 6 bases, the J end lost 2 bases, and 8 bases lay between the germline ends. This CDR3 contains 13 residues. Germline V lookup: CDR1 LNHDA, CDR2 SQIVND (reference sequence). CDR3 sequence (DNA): TGTGCCAGTAGGGTAGTGGCTGGAAACACCATATATTTT. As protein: CASRVVAGNTIYF.

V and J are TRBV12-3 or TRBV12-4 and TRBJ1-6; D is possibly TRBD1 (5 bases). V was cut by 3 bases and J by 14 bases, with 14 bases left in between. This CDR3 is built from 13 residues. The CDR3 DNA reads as TGTGCCAGCAGTTTGGGCTCCGGGGGATCCCTCCACTTT. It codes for CASSLGSGGSLHF.

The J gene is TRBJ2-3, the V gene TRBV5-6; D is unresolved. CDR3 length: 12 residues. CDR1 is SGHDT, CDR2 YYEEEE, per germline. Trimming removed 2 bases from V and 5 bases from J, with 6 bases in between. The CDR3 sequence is CASSLNRDTQYF. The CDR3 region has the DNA TGTGCCAGCAGCTTAAACAGAGATACGCAGTATTTT.

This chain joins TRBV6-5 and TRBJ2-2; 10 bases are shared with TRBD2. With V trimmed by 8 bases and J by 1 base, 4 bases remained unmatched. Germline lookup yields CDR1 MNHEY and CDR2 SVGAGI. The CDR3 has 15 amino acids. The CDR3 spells CASSWTSGNTGELFF. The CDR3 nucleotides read TGTGCCAGCTCCTGGACTAGCGGGAACACCGGGGAGCTGTTTTTT.

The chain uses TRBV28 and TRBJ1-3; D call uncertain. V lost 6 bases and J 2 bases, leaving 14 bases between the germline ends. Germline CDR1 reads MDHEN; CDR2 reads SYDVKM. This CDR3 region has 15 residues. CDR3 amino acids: CASRDLGFAGNTIYF. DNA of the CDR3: TGTGCCAGCAGGGACCTCGGATTCGCTGGAAACACCATATATTTT.

The CDR3 sequence is CASSLYQGNSPLHF. Written as DNA, the CDR3 is TGCGCCAGCAGCTTGTACCAGGGTAATTCACCCCTCCACTTT. This sequence joins TRBV5-1 and TRBJ1-6; TRBD1 might be the D (5 bases). CDR1 and CDR2 from the germline V gene are SGHRS and YFSETQ. V lost 1 base, J lost 6 bases, and 8 bases lay in between. The CDR3 has 14 amino acids. Supplemented by reference TRBV5-1 and TRBJ1-6, the full variable domain reads KAGVTQTPRYLIKTRGQQVTLSCSPISGHRSVSWYQQTPGQGLQFLFEYFSETQRNKGNFPGRFSGRQFSNSRSEMNVSTLELGDSALYLCASSLYQGNSPLHFGNGTRLTVT.

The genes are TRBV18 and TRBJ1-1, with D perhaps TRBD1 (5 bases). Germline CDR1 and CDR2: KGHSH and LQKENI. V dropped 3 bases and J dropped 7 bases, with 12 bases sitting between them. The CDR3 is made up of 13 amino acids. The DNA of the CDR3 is TGTGCCAGCTCACCCGCAGGGCGGGATGAAGCTTTCTTT. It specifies CASSPAGRDEAFF.

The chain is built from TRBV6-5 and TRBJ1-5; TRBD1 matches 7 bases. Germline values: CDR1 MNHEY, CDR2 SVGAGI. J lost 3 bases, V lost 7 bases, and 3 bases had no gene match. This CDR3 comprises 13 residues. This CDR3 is CASIGQVNQPQHF. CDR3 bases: TGTGCCAGCATAGGACAGGTCAATCAGCCCCAGCATTTT.

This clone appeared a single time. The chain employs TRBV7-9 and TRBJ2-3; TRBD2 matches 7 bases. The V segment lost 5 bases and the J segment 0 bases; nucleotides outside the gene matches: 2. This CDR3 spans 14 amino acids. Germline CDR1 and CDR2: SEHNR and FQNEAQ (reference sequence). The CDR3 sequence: CASSVSGSTDTQYF. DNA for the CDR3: TGTGCCAGCAGCGTTAGCGGGAGCACAGATACGCAGTATTTT.

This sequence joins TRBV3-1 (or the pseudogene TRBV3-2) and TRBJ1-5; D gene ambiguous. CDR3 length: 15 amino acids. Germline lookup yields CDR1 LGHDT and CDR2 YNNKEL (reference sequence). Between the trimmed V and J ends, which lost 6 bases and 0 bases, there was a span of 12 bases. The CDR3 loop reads CASSYGRYSNQPQHF. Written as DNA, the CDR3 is TGTGCCAGCAGTTACGGACGGTATAGCAATCAGCCCCAGCATTTT.

In DNA form, the CDR3 reads TGTGCCAGCAGCTTATTAGGCACGAACACCGGGGAGCTGTTTTTT. Translated, it gives CASSLLGTNTGELFF. The chain uses TRBV7-3 and TRBJ2-2; D gene unclear. The germline V gene encodes CDR1 SGHTA and CDR2 FQGTGA. V was shortened by 2 bases and J by 0 bases, with 7 bases between the two germline ends. CDR3 length: 15 residues.

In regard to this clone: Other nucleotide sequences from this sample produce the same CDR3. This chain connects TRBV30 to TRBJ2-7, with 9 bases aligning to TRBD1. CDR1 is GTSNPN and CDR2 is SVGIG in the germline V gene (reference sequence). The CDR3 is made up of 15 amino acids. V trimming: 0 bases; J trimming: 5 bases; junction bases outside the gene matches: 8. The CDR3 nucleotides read TGTGCCTGGAGTGTTGGGACAGGGAGTCTCAACGAGCAGTACGTC. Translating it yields CAWSVGTGSLNEQYV.

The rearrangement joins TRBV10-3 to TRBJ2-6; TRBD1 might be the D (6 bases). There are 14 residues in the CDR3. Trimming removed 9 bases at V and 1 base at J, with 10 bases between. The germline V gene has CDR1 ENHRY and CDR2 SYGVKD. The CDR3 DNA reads TGTGCCATGTCACAGGGATCTGGGGCCAACGTCCTGACTTTC. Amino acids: CAMSQGSGANVLTF.

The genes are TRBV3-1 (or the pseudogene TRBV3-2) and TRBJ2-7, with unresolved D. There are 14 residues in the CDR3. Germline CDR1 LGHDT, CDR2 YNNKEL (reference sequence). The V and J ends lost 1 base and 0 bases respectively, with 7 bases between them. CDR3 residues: CASSQVVSSYEQYF. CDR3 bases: TGTGCCAGCAGCCAAGTTGTCAGCTCCTACGAGCAGTACTTC.

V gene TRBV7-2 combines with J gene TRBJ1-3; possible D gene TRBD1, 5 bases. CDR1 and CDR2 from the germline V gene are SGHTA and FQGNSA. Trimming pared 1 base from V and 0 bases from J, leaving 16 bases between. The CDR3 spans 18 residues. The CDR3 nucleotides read TGTGCCAGCAGCTTAGTCGGGCAGGGCACCCACTCTGGAAACACCATATATTTT. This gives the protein CASSLVGQGTHSGNTIYF.

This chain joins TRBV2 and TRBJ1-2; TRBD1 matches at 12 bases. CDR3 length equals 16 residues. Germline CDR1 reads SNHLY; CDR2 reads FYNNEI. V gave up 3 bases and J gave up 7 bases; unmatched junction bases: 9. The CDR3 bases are TGTGCCAGCAGTGATCCGGGACAGGGGGCGCGAAGTGGCTACACCTTC. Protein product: CASSDPGQGARSGYTF.

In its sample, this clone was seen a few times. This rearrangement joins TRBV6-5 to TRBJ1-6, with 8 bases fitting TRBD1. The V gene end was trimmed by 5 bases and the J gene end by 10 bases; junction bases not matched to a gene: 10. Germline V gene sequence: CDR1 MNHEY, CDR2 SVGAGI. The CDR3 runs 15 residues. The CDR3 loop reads CASSPGGRAQSPLHF. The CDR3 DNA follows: TGTGCCAGCAGTCCAGGGGGCAGGGCTCAGTCACCCCTCCACTTT.

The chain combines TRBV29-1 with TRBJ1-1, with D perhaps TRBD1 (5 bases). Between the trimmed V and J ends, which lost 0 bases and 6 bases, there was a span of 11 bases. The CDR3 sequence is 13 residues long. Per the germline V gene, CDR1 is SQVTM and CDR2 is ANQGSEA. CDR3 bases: TGCAGCGTTGAAGAGGGGGGGAGGGCTGAAGCTTTCTTT. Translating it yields CSVEEGGRAEAFF.

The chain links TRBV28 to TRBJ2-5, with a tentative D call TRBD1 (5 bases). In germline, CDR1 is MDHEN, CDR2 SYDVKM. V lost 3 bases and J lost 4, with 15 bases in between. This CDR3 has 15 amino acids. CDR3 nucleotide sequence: TGTGCCAGCAGTTTGGGGCAGGGTAGCAGAGAGACCCAGTACTTC. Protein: CASSLGQGSRETQYF.

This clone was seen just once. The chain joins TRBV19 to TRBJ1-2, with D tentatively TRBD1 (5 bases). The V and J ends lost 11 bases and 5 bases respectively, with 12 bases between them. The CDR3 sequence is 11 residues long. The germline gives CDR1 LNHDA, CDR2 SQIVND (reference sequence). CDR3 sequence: CASGEEYGYTF. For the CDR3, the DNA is TGTGCCTCGGGGGAGGAGTATGGCTACACCTTC.

CDR3 in DNA: TGTGCCAGCAGTGATAACAGGGGAGAGACCCAGTACTTC. It specifies CASSDNRGETQYF. This chain connects TRBV6-4 to TRBJ2-5; the match to TRBD1 covers 7 bases. V dropped 3 bases and J dropped 4; count of bases not matched to a gene: 2. The CDR3 consists of 13 residues. The germline V gene has CDR1 MRHNA and CDR2 SNTAGT.

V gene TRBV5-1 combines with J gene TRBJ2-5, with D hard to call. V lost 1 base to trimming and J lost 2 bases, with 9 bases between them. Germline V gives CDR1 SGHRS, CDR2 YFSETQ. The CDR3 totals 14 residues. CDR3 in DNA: TGCGCCAGCAGCTTGATGGCGTCTCAAGAGACCCAGTACTTC. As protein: CASSLMASQETQYF. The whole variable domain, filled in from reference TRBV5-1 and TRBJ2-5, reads KAGVTQTPRYLIKTRGQQVTLSCSPISGHRSVSWYQQTPGQGLQFLFEYFSETQRNKGNFPGRFSGRQFSNSRSEMNVSTLELGDSALYLCASSLMASQETQYFGPGTRLLVL.

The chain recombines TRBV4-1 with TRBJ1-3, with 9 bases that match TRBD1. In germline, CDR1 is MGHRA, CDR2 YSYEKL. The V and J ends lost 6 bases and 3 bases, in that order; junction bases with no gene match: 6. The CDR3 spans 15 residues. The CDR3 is CASSPGQGIGNTIYF. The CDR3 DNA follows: TGCGCCAGCAGTCCGGGACAGGGAATTGGAAACACCATATATTTT.

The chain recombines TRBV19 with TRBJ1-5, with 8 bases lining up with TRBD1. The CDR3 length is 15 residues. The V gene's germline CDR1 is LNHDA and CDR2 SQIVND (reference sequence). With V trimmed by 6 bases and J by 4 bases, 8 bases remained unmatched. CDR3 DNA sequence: TGTGCCAGTAGGGTACTGGACAGGGAGAATCAGCCCCAGCATTTT. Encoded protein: CASRVLDRENQPQHF.

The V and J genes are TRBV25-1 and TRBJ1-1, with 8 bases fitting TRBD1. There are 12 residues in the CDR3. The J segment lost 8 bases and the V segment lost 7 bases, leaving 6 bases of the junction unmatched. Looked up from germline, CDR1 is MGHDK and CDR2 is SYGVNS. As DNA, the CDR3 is TGTGCCAGCATCCAGGGGGCAGGGGAAGCTTTCTTT. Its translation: CASIQGAGEAFF.